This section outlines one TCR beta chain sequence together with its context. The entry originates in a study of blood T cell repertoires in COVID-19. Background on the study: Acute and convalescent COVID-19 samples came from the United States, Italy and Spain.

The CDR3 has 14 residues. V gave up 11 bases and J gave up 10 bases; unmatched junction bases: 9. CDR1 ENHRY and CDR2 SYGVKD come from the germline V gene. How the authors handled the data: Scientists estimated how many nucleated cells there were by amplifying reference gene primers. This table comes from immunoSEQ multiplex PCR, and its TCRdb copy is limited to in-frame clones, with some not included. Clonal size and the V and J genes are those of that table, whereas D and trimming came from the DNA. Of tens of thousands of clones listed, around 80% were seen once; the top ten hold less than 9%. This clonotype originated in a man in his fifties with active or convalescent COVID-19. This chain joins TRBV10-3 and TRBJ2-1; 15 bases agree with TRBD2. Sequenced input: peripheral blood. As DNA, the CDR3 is TGTGCCTCAAGGACTAGCGGGGGGGCCGGAGAGCAGTTCTTC. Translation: CASRTSGGAGEQFF.